This T cell receptor beta chain was sequenced in a study of blood T cell repertoires in COVID-19. Whole-study context: The samples span acute and convalescent COVID-19 from the United States, Italy and Spain. From T cells, B-cell-depleted T cells, or PBMCs came the material, which was cDNA or gDNA.

This study enrolled people aged roughly 18 to 90 from around 26 US geographic areas. Germline loops: CDR1 MNHEY, CDR2 SMNVEV (reference sequence). V lost 5 bases and J 6 bases, leaving 13 bases between the germline ends. The CDR3 is made up of 14 amino acids. Data came from immunoSEQ multiplex PCR; TCRdb stores just in-frame clones and leaves some out. The sample lists about 230,000 clones, about 91% occurring once. The TCR comes from a woman in her forties with acute COVID-19. What was sequenced was PBMCs or T cells enriched from blood (not recorded which). The genes are TRBV27 and TRBJ2-2; TRBD1 might be the D (6 bases). CDR3 sequence reads: CASSASTGSGELFF. The CDR3 DNA is TGTGCCAGCAGTGCCTCTACAGGGTCCGGGGAGCTGTTTTTT.